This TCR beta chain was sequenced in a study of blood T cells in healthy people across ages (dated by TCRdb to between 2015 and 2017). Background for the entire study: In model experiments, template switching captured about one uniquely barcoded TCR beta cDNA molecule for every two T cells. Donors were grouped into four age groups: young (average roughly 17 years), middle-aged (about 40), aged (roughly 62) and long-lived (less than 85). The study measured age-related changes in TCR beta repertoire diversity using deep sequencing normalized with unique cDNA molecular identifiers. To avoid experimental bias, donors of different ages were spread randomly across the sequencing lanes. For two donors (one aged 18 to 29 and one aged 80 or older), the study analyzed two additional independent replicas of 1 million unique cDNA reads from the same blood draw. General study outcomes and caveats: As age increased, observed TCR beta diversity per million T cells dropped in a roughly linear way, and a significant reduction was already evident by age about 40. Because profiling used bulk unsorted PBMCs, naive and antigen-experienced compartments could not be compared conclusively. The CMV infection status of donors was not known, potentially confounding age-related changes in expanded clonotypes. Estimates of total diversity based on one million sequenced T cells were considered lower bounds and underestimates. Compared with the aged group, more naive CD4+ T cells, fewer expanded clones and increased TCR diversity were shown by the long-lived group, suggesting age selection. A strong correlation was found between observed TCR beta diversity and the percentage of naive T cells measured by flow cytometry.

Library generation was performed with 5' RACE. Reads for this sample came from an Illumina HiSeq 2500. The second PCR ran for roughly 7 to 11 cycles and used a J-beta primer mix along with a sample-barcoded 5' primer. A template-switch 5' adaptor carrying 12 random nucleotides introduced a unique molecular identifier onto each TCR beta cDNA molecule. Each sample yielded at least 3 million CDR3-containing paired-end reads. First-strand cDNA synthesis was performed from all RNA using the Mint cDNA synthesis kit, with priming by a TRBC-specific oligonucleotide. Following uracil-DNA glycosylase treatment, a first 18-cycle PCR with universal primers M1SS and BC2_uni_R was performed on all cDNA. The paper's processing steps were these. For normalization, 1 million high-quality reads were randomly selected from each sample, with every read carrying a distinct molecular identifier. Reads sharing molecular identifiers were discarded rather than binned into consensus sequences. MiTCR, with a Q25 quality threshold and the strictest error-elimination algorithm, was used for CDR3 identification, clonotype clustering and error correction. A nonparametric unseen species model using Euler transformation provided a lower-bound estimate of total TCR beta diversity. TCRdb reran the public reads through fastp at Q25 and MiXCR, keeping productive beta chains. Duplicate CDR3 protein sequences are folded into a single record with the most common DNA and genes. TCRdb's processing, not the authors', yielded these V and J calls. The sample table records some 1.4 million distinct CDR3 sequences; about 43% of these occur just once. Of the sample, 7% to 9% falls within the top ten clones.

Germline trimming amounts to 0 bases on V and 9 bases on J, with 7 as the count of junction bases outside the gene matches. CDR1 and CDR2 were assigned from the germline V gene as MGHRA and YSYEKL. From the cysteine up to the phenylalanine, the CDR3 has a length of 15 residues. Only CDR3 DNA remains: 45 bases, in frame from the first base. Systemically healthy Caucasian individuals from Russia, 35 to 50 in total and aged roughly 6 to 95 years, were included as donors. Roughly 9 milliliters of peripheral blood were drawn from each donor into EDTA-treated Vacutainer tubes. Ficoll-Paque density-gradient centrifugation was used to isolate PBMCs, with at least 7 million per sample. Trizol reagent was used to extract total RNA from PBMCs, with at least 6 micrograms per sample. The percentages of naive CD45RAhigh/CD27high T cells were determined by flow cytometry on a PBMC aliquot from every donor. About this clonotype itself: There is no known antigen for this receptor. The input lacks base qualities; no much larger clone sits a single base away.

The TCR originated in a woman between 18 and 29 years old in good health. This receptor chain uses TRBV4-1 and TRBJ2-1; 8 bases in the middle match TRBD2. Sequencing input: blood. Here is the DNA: TGCGCCAGCAGCCAAGATGGCAGCGGGGGATGTGAGCAGTTCTTC. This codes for CASSQDGSGGCEQFF.